These 30 T cell receptor beta chains were all obtained from the same sample, sequenced in a study of human T cells and chemical hapten exposure. Treatment noted: therapeutic diphenylcyclopropenone sensitization with weekly scalp DPC. Separate cDNA molecules received unique molecular identifiers, which the library attached to them. TCRdb passed the reads through MiXCR, listing each CDR3 protein once. The profile shows approximately 2,700 distinct CDR3 sequences, over 40% of them singletons. Sequenced here: whole blood, sampled before DPC sensitization or 2, 6, or about 24 weeks after (not recorded which). The receptors were gathered from an adult with alopecia areata. Some clones in this sample may be carry-over from other donors' samples. This table probably holds off-target reads from a library built for another chain.

The V gene is TRBV7-2, the J gene TRBJ2-1, with 10 bases identical to TRBD2. Germline CDR1 reads SGHTA; CDR2 reads FQGNSA. The CDR3 has 18 amino acids. The V segment lost 5 bases and the J segment 8 bases; nucleotides outside the gene matches: 18. CDR3 loop: CASSPTGSLAGAFHEQFF. CDR3 nucleotides: TGTGCCAGCAGCCCCACCGGGTCTCTAGCGGGAGCTTTCCATGAGCAGTTCTTC.

This clonotype appeared a few times. The chain recombines TRBV6-2 or TRBV6-3 with TRBJ2-1; maybe TRBD1 (5 bases). Trimming took off 5 bases at V and 8 bases at J, with 22 bases between the two ends. Germline-derived CDR1 and CDR2 are MNHEY and SVGEGT. The CDR3 is 16 amino acids. CDR3 in DNA: TGTGCCAGCAGTCCTAGGGGCAGGGATTATTCGCATGAGCAGTTCTTC. Translated, it gives CASSPRGRDYSHEQFF.

The genes are TRBV20-1 and TRBJ2-1, with 8 bases identical to TRBD2. The V gene end was trimmed by 3 bases and the J gene end by 2 bases; junction bases not matched to a gene: 9. CDR3 length: 16 residues. Germline loops: CDR1 DFQATT, CDR2 SNEGSKA (reference sequence). CDR3 sequence: CSASTLAGTTYNEQFF. DNA for the CDR3: TGCAGTGCTAGTACGCTAGCGGGTACTACCTACAATGAGCAGTTCTTC.

The CDR3, as DNA: TGTGCCAGCAGCTTTAGCAGGTTATCGGCCTCCGATAGGGGCGAGCAGTACTTC. Translating it yields CASSFSRLSASDRGEQYF. The chain carries TRBV7-2 and TRBJ2-7, with D perhaps matching TRBD1 (5 bases). Deletions cut 3 bases from V and 6 bases from J, with 27 bases between. CDR1 and CDR2 (germline): SGHTA, FQGNSA. The CDR3 contains 18 residues.

The chain recombines TRBV3-1 with TRBJ1-6; D gene unclear. The CDR3 contains 17 residues. Germline values: CDR1 LGHDT, CDR2 YNNKEL (reference sequence). V gave up 0 bases and J gave up 4 bases, with 13 bases separating them. CDR3 region: CASSQDPGLVYNSPLHF. In nucleotides, the CDR3 is TGTGCCAGCAGCCAAGACCCCGGCCTTGTTTATAATTCACCCCTCCACTTT.

V usage is TRBV7-6 and J usage is TRBJ2-1, with D uncertain. The V end lost 1 base, the J end lost 7 bases, and 17 bases lay between the germline ends. This CDR3 is 16 amino acids long. Germline V CDR1 and CDR2: SGHVS, FNYEAQ. In DNA, the CDR3 is TGTGCCAGCAGCTTAGAGCACGCGGAGCTGGAGAATGAGCAGTTCTTC. Protein sequence: CASSLEHAELENEQFF.

V and J are TRBV7-9 and TRBJ2-3; D unresolved. Trimming took 1 base from V and 2 from J, leaving 4 bases between them. The germline CDR1 and CDR2 sequences are SEHNR and FQNEAQ (reference sequence). The CDR3 consists of 13 residues. This CDR3 is CASSLVVTDTQYF. The CDR3 nucleotides are TGTGCCAGCAGCTTAGTGGTCACAGATACGCAGTATTTT.

This clonotype has more than one count but fewer than ten. The chain employs TRBV7-9 and TRBJ2-3; D call uncertain. The V gene's germline CDR1 is SEHNR and CDR2 FQNEAQ (reference sequence). V lost 11 bases and J lost 0, with 6 bases in between. The CDR3 is 11 residues long. CDR3 sequence (DNA): TGTGCCTTAACTAGCACAGATACGCAGTATTTT. Translating it yields CALTSTDTQYF.

J is TRBJ1-4 and V is TRBV7-9; no clear D gene. V lost 5 bases, J lost 3 bases, and 7 bases lay in between. CDR1 and CDR2 (germline): SEHNR, FQNEAQ (reference sequence). The CDR3 is 13 residues long. CDR3 sequence reads: CASSPRANEKLFF. CDR3 nucleotide sequence: TGTGCCAGCAGCCCTCGGGCTAATGAAAAACTGTTTTTT.

This clonotype showed up just a few times. The chain carries TRBV20-1 and TRBJ2-4, with 7 nucleotides matching TRBD1. The length of the CDR3 is 15 residues. V shed 3 bases and J 1 base; nucleotides not matched to a gene: 6. Germline V gene lookup returns CDR1 DFQATT and CDR2 SNEGSKA (reference sequence). DNA of the CDR3: TGCAGTGCTAGGACAGGGTTACATGCCAAAAACATTCAGTACTTC. Protein: CSARTGLHAKNIQYF.

This chain uses TRBV29-1 with TRBJ2-3; 7 bases map to TRBD2. V trimming: 7 bases; J trimming: 2 bases; junction bases outside the gene matches: 15. The CDR3 is 16 amino acids. CDR1 and CDR2 from the germline V gene are SQVTM and ANQGSEA. The CDR3 loop is CSAARGDSTPTDTQYF. CDR3 DNA sequence: TGCAGCGCCGCCCGGGGGGACTCCACACCCACAGATACGCAGTATTTT.

The V gene is TRBV5-1, the J gene TRBJ2-5, with D hard to call. The V gene lost 4 bases and the J gene lost 3 bases, with 16 bases spanning the gap. The CDR3 spans 15 residues. CDR1 and CDR2 (germline): SGHRS, YFSETQ. The CDR3 DNA is TGCGCCAGCAGCCGCGCCGGGCTGACTGAAGAGACCCAGTACTTC. Encoded protein: CASSRAGLTEETQYF.

This clonotype has more than one count but fewer than ten. V usage is TRBV28 and J usage is TRBJ2-4, with TRBD2 matching 8 bases. Germline-derived CDR1 and CDR2 are MDHEN and SYDVKM. This CDR3 spans 16 amino acids. J was trimmed by 3 bases and V by 5 bases; bases with no gene match: 9. The CDR3 DNA is TGTGCCAGCAGTGGGGATCAAGCGGGAGTCAAAAACATTCAGTACTTC. Residues: CASSGDQAGVKNIQYF.

V is TRBV20-1 and J is TRBJ2-1; TRBD2 matches at 7 bases. The junction had 4 bases not matched to a gene; V was cut back by 1 base and J by 4 bases. Germline V lookup: CDR1 DFQATT, CDR2 SNEGSKA (reference sequence). There are 14 residues in the CDR3. CDR3 protein: CSARVAGTYNEQFF. The CDR3 DNA reads TGCAGTGCTAGAGTAGCGGGTACTTACAATGAGCAGTTCTTC.

This rearrangement joins TRBV11-2 to TRBJ2-1, with TRBD2 matching 8 bases. The CDR3 runs to 12 residues. V was pared by 0 bases and J by 14 bases, with 3 bases of the junction left unmatched. CDR1 and CDR2 (germline): SGHAT, FQNNGV. The CDR3 coding sequence is TGTGCCAGCAGCTTAGAACGGCGGGAGGAGTTCTTC. Its translation is CASSLERREEFF.

The gene calls are TRBV5-5 and TRBJ2-2; D perhaps matches TRBD2 (6 bases). Looked up from germline, CDR1 is SGHKS and CDR2 is YYEKEE (reference sequence). There are 13 residues in the CDR3. V was trimmed by 1 base and J by 6 bases, leaving 7 bases between them. This CDR3 reads CASSLTGAGELFF. CDR3 bases: TGTGCCAGCAGCTTGACGGGGGCCGGGGAGCTGTTTTTT.

This clonotype was observed a few times. J is TRBJ2-3 and V is TRBV18, with D unclear. In germline, CDR1 is KGHSH, CDR2 LQKENI. This CDR3 has 13 amino acids. V dropped 4 bases and J dropped 6 bases, with 11 bases sitting between them. DNA for the CDR3: TGTGCCAGCTCACTGACCAAAGGTGATACGCAGTATTTT. Amino acids: CASSLTKGDTQYF.

This clonotype came up a few times. V is TRBV5-5 and J is TRBJ2-2, with D perhaps matching TRBD1 (6 bases). In germline, CDR1 is SGHKS, CDR2 YYEKEE (reference sequence). The CDR3 loop spans 16 amino acids. The V end lost 1 base, the J end lost 2 bases, and 12 bases lay between the germline ends. The chain's CDR3 is CASSLLQGTNTGELFF. The CDR3 DNA reads TGTGCCAGCAGCTTGCTGCAGGGGACCAACACCGGGGAGCTGTTTTTT.

The J gene is TRBJ2-1, the V gene TRBV20-1, with 8 positions matching TRBD2. With 0 bases clipped from V and 8 bases from J, the junction kept 6 bases outside the gene matches. Germline V gene lookup returns CDR1 DFQATT and CDR2 SNEGSKA (reference sequence). This CDR3 has 14 residues. The CDR3 spells CSARDGLASDEQFF. CDR3 DNA: TGCAGTGCTAGAGACGGACTAGCTTCAGATGAGCAGTTCTTC.

This clonotype has more than one count but fewer than ten. The chain carries TRBV7-6 and TRBJ1-2; D ambiguous. There are 15 residues in the CDR3. Germline V gene data show CDR1 as SGHVS and CDR2 as FNYEAQ. Trimming removed 4 bases from V and 8 bases from J, with 20 bases in between. CDR3 residues: CASSSTGGKGGGYTF. CDR3 in DNA: TGTGCCAGCAGCTCAACGGGTGGTAAGGGAGGCGGCTACACCTTC.

V usage is TRBV7-2 and J usage is TRBJ1-1; D uncertain. CDR3 length: 14 residues. Germline loops: CDR1 SGHTA, CDR2 FQGNSA. The ends were cut back, 0 bases at V and 3 bases at J, with 8 bases in the middle. CDR3 in DNA: TGTGCCAGCAGCTTAGCCGCTCACTACACTGAAGCTTTCTTT. Translated, it gives CASSLAAHYTEAFF.

This clonotype came up a few times. The chain uses TRBV7-2 and TRBJ2-7, with 16 bases identical to TRBD2. Germline V gives CDR1 SGHTA, CDR2 FQGNSA. The CDR3 covers 18 residues. After removal of 0 bases from V and 4 bases from J, the junction contained 6 bases not matched to a gene. In DNA form, the CDR3 reads TGTGCCAGCAGCTTAGCGGGACTAGCGGGAGGGTGGAGTTACGAGCAGTACTTC. It translates to CASSLAGLAGGWSYEQYF.

The chain's CDR3 is CASKANTEAFF. The CDR3 DNA follows: TGCGCCAGCAAGGCGAACACTGAAGCTTTCTTT. The V and J genes are TRBV5-1 and TRBJ1-1; D not resolved. Trimming took 6 bases from V and 1 from J, leaving 4 bases between them. CDR1 is SGHRS and CDR2 is YFSETQ in the germline V gene. This CDR3 is built from 11 residues. The full variable domain, in which reference TRBV5-1 and TRBJ1-1 provide the parts outside the CDR3, is KAGVTQTPRYLIKTRGQQVTLSCSPISGHRSVSWYQQTPGQGLQFLFEYFSETQRNKGNFPGRFSGRQFSNSRSEMNVSTLELGDSALYLCASKANTEAFFGQGTRLTVV.

Only a few counts were recorded for this clonotype. This chain links TRBV3-1 with TRBJ2-5, with 7 bases identical to TRBD1. Looked up from germline, CDR1 is LGHDT and CDR2 is YNNKEL (reference sequence). V trimming: 3 bases; J trimming: 2 bases; junction bases outside the gene matches: 3. The length of the CDR3 is 14 residues. The CDR3 DNA sequence: TGTGCCAGCAGCCAGAGGACAGGACAAGAGACCCAGTACTTC. It is translated as CASSQRTGQETQYF.

The V call is TRBV5-4, the J call TRBJ2-7; 7 bases line up with TRBD1. This CDR3 is built from 13 residues. J was trimmed by 6 bases and V by 2 bases; bases with no gene match: 5. Germline V gene sequence: CDR1 SGHNT, CDR2 YYREEE (reference sequence). CDR3 in DNA: TGTGCCAGCAGCTTCGACAGGGCAGGCGAGCAGTACTTC. It specifies CASSFDRAGEQYF.

This clonotype has just a few counts. The chain carries TRBV2 and TRBJ2-4; no firm D call. Germline loops: CDR1 SNHLY, CDR2 FYNNEI. The CDR3 is made up of 11 amino acids. V was clipped by 7 bases and J by 9 bases, with 10 bases between them. The CDR3 region is CASTWVGIQYF. In nucleotides, the CDR3 is TGTGCCAGCACGTGGGTGGGCATTCAGTACTTC.

This chain joins TRBV29-1 and TRBJ2-7; D ambiguous. The germline V gene encodes CDR1 SQVTM and CDR2 ANQGSEA. Trimming took off 1 base at V and 3 bases at J, with 10 bases between the two ends. The CDR3 has 13 amino acids. In DNA form, the CDR3 reads TGCAGCGTTGAAGGCCCGGCCGACTACGAGCAGTACTTC. Its translation is CSVEGPADYEQYF.

The gene calls are TRBV4-2 and TRBJ2-3; D not resolved. Germline lookup yields CDR1 LGHNA and CDR2 YNFKEQ. CDR3 length: 13 amino acids. V lost 3 bases, J lost 5 bases, and 9 bases lay in between. The CDR3 DNA reads as TGTGCCAGCAGCCAGCTCATTTTAGATACGCAGTATTTT. Translated: CASSQLILDTQYF.

The V gene is TRBV29-1, the J gene TRBJ2-1; D is perhaps TRBD2 (5 bases). Germline loops: CDR1 SQVTM, CDR2 ANQGSEA. CDR3 length equals 14 residues. The CDR3 region is CSHAERSSYNEQFF. CDR3 nucleotides: TGCAGTCATGCGGAGCGGAGCTCCTACAATGAGCAGTTCTTC.

This sequence joins TRBV6-5 and TRBJ2-7; the D gene is possibly TRBD1 (6 bases). Trimming removed 0 bases at V and 2 bases at J, with 17 bases between. Germline V gene lookup returns CDR1 MNHEY and CDR2 SVGAGI. The CDR3 is made up of 17 amino acids. CDR3 nucleotides: TGTGCCAGCAGTTACTCGACAGGACCCCGGGCCCCCTACGAGCAGTACTTC. It yields the protein CASSYSTGPRAPYEQYF.